The text below deals with one TCR beta chain. Its antigen is not identified. The data originate from a study of Ad26.COV2.S vaccination and SARS-CoV-2 variants. For the study at large: By the intramuscular route, Ad26.COV2.S was given once, or twice 56 days apart. Study outcomes and limitations: There was reportedly substantial breadth in spike-specific CD8+ and CD4+ T cell responses after vaccination.

Assay used: immunoSEQ multiplex PCR; TCRdb lists only in-frame clones, some missing. The sample includes about 480,000 clones, around 85% of them seen just once. V lost 0 bases and J lost 8, with 22 bases in between. From germline, CDR1 is MNHEY and CDR2 SMNVEV (reference sequence). The CDR3 runs to 17 residues. Treatment described: some 20 received Ad26.COV2.S at low or high dose, single or two shots; 5 received placebo; per-sample allocation not given. Samples came from day 63 after the first vaccine or placebo injection. J is TRBJ1-1 and V is TRBV27, with a tentative D call TRBD1 (6 bases). The receptor comes from a person aged 18-60 years who received the Ad26.COV2.S COVID-19 vaccine or a placebo. The sequences come from peripheral blood, collected in a trial of Ad26.COV2.S vaccine versus placebo. CDR3 region: CASSLSTGTWANVEAFF. Written as DNA, the CDR3 is TGTGCCAGCAGTTTATCAACAGGGACGTGGGCGAATGTGGAAGCTTTCTTT.